The clone carrying this TCR beta chain showed up many times. Trimming took 4 bases from V and 4 from J, leaving 19 bases between them. Germline V lookup: CDR1 SEHNR, CDR2 FQNEAQ (reference sequence). This CDR3 contains 16 residues. This specimen comes from a study of regulatory T cells in long-lasting Graves disease. Building of the TCR beta libraries involved iRepertoire HTBI primers and Arm-PCR of CDR3 regions. TCRdb redid the calling of the multiplex PCR reads with MiXCR, one entry per CDR3 protein. The top ten hold 18% of the sample, which has approximately 350,000 distinct CDR3 sequences, approximately 12% seen once. This sample's time point: newly diagnosed GD, antithyroid drugs for less than 3 months. RNA extracted from PBMCs served as the sequencing template. Collection of peripheral blood (about 10 milliliters) was done using EDTA tubes. The same sample was also studied in work on T cells in Graves' hyperthyroidism and ophthalmopathy. As reported in that work: TCR CDR3 underwent first-round RT-PCR with the HTBI primer set.

This sequence joins TRBV7-9 and TRBJ1-2, with a tentative D call TRBD1 (6 bases). The sequencing used peripheral blood mononuclear cells (PBMCs), collected at new diagnosis, from a patient treated with antithyroid drugs. This TCR was sampled from a woman aged 18-29 years with Graves disease. The CDR3 protein is CASSSLYYADSYGYTF. CDR3 nucleotides: TGTGCCAGCAGCTCACTATACTACGCGGACAGCTATGGCTACACCTTC.